The TCR beta chain under discussion was sequenced for a study of blood T cell repertoires in COVID-19. Study overall: The United States, Italy and Spain supplied acute and convalescent COVID-19 samples. PBMCs, B-cell-depleted T cells, or T cells provided the cDNA or gDNA that made up the material.

CDR1 and CDR2 from the germline V gene are KGHDR and SFDVKD. J lost 4 bases, V lost 1 base, and 1 base had no gene match. This CDR3 is 14 amino acids long. Produced via immunoSEQ multiplex PCR; TCRdb's table is partial and in-frame only. The table records 100,000 to 150,000 clones, about 74% of them present only once. Sequenced input: peripheral blood. This chain links TRBV24-1 with TRBJ2-3, with 7 bases that match TRBD1. This TCR derives from a man aged 55 to 70 with acute or convalescent COVID-19. For the CDR3, the DNA is TGTGCCACCAGTGATTTTCAGGGGGCAGATACGCAGTATTTT. This encodes CATSDFQGADTQYF.